The rows below give T cell receptor beta chains drawn from one sample of a study of CDR3 diversity in severe acne. TCRdb fed the PCR reads into MiXCR, producing one record per CDR3 protein. The sample lists roughly 100,000 distinct CDR3 sequences; 51% were seen once. Source material: blood. The receptors come from a male donor with acne. Each CDR3 is given with its conserved first and last residue. D genes are given only for firm matches. For some rows the clone size is stated as once, few or many, or as a class when expanded; others skip it.

many,TRBV20-1,TRBJ1-2,TRBD1,TGCAGTGCTAGAGGAAGGCGGGACAGGGGGCGGTTTGGCTATGGCTACACCTTC,CSARGRRDRGRFGYGYTF
-,TRBV29-1,TRBJ2-7,-,TGCAGCGCTGGGACCGCAGACTACGAGCAGTACTTC,CSAGTADYEQYF
-,TRBV7-9,TRBJ1-1,-,TGTGCCAGCAGCTTAGAACAGGTCGCGAACACTGAAGCTTTCTTT,CASSLEQVANTEAFF
-,TRBV11-2,TRBJ2-5,-,TGTGCCAGCGGATCCCAAGAGACCCAGTACTTC,CASGSQETQYF
-,TRBV24-1,TRBJ1-2,-,TGTGCCACCAGTGATCGGACGAGCTACACCTTC,CATSDRTSYTF
many,TRBV24-1,TRBJ2-3,TRBD1,TGTGCCACCAGTGATCCTGCGACAGGGGTGTTCACAGATACGCAGTATTTT,CATSDPATGVFTDTQYF
-,TRBV13,TRBJ1-1,-,TGTGCCAGCAGCTCCCCTGAAGCTTTCTTT,CASSSPEAFF
once,TRBV20-1,TRBJ1-2,-,TGCAGTGCTGCGGACAGTAGTTGGGGCTACACCTTC,CSAADSSWGYTF
many,TRBV5-1,TRBJ2-2,TRBD1,TGCGCCAGCAGCTTGGTGGGACAGACAAACACCGGGGAGCTGTTTTTT,CASSLVGQTNTGELFF
once,TRBV29-1,TRBJ2-5,TRBD2,TGCAGCGTTGAAGGCGGGAGAGAGACCCAGTACTTC,CSVEGGRETQYF
many,TRBV7-9,TRBJ2-3,-,TGTGCCAGCAGCTTAGTGGGGGGCGGGACAGATACGCAGTATTTT,CASSLVGGGTDTQYF
few,TRBV20-1,TRBJ2-2,TRBD2,TGCAGTGCTAGGACCGCCGGGACTAGCGGTTGGACCGGGGAGCTGTTTTTT,CSARTAGTSGWTGELFF
-,TRBV7-9,TRBJ2-7,-,TGTGCCAGCAGCTTAGAGGTTTCCTTTGGGCCCTACGAGCAGTACTTC,CASSLEVSFGPYEQYF
many,TRBV6-6,TRBJ2-1,-,TGTGCCAGCAGTTACTTGGGGCGGCAGACCTCCTACAATGAGCAGTTCTTC,CASSYLGRQTSYNEQFF
-,TRBV11-1,TRBJ2-1,-,TGTGCCAGCAGCTTAGATGGAGGACACTCCTACAATGAGCAGTTCTTC,CASSLDGGHSYNEQFF
-,TRBV15,TRBJ2-6,TRBD1,TGTGCCACCAAGACCGGGGACACAGGGGTCCTCTCTGGGGCCAACGTCCTGACTTTC,CATKTGDTGVLSGANVLTF
-,TRBV4-3,TRBJ2-2,TRBD2,TGCGCCAGCAGCCAAGCCCTAGCGGGAGTTGGCACCGGGGAGCTGTTTTTT,CASSQALAGVGTGELFF
-,TRBV4-1,TRBJ1-1,TRBD1,TGCGCCAGCAGCCACAGACAGGGGGACACTGAAGCTTTCTTT,CASSHRQGDTEAFF
few,TRBV7-2,TRBJ1-3,-,TGTGCCAGCAGCCTCCTTGGTACTGGAAACACCATATATTTT,CASSLLGTGNTIYF
-,TRBV5-4,TRBJ2-6,-,TGTGCCAGCACCGAAGGGAACACTGAAGCTTTC,CASTEGNTEAF
many,TRBV7-9,TRBJ1-1,TRBD1,TGTGCCAGCAGAGGGACAGCCTACACTGAAGCTTTCTTT,CASRGTAYTEAFF
-,TRBV6-6,TRBJ2-6,-,TGTGCCAGCACTCGACAGTCATCCTCTGGGGCCAACGTCCTGACTTTC,CASTRQSSSGANVLTF
-,TRBV18,TRBJ2-7,-,TGTGCCAGCTCACCTGCGACAGACTCTTCCTACGAGCAGTACTTC,CASSPATDSSYEQYF
once,TRBV4-1,TRBJ2-7,-,TGCGCCAGCAGCCAAGATTTTGGGGTAGGCGAGCAGTACTTC,CASSQDFGVGEQYF
once,TRBV7-9,TRBJ2-7,TRBD1,TGTGCCAGCAGCTCCTTACAGGGGGCCCTCTCCTACGAGCAGTACTTC,CASSSLQGALSYEQYF
-,TRBV29-1,TRBJ2-2,TRBD1,TGCAGTGCTAGAGATTTAGGACAGGGGGCCACCGGGGAGCTGTTTTTT,CSARDLGQGATGELFF
-,TRBV11-2,TRBJ1-5,TRBD1,TGTGCCAGCAGCTTGACAGGGGAACATCAGCCCCAGCATTTT,CASSLTGEHQPQHF
-,TRBV6-5,TRBJ2-1,TRBD2,TGTGCCAGCAGTTACTCGACGGGACTAGCGGGAAGAGACAATGAGCAGTTCTTC,CASSYSTGLAGRDNEQFF
once,TRBV7-6,TRBJ2-5,-,TGTGCCAGCAGCCAAAATAGAGGACAGGAGGGCGAGACCCAGTACTTC,CASSQNRGQEGETQYF
few,TRBV20-1,TRBJ2-7,TRBD2,TGCAGTGCTAGAGGGACTAGCGGTGTCTACGAGCAGTACTTC,CSARGTSGVYEQYF
-,TRBV11-2,TRBJ1-5,-,TGTGCCAGCAGCTTAGGGGGACTTCAGCCCCAGCATTTT,CASSLGGLQPQHF
-,TRBV7-8,TRBJ2-2,TRBD2,TGTGCCAGCAGCTTGGGATCTAGCGGGAGGGCGAACGGGGAGCTGTTCTTT,CASSLGSSGRANGELFF
-,TRBV28,TRBJ1-5,-,TGTGCCAGCAGTCCTACAGGGATCAATCAGCCCCAGCATTTT,CASSPTGINQPQHF